The T cell receptor (beta chain) under discussion was sequenced for a study of T cells in Graves' hyperthyroidism and ophthalmopathy. Trimming removed 4 bases from V and 2 bases from J, with 11 bases in between. Germline V gene lookup returns CDR1 DFQATT and CDR2 SNEGSKA (reference sequence). This CDR3 region has 13 residues. The source material, RNA transcripts, was used to amplify TCR beta CDR3 regions. The HTBI set primed first-round TCR CDR3 RT-PCR. TCRdb re-derived calls from the multiplex PCR reads in MiXCR, one entry per CDR3 protein. The repertoire has hundreds of thousands of distinct CDR3 sequences, 24% of them found once; the top ten carry about 11%. This clonotype was picked up many times.

This sequence originates from a young woman with Graves' ophthalmopathy. This rearrangement joins TRBV20-1 to TRBJ2-5, with TRBD2 as a possible D gene (5 bases). The sequenced sample consisted of blood. The CDR3 reads CSAIIATQETQYF. Written as DNA, the CDR3 is TGCAGTGCTATCATAGCGACACAAGAGACCCAGTACTTC.